This entry concerns a single T cell receptor (beta chain). The antigen it binds to is not known. Base qualities were left out, and no much larger clone turns up one base away. The library was obtained by RT-PCR. Data came from an Illumina HiSeq 2500. TCRdb trimmed the raw reads at Q25, called clones with MiXCR and kept productive beta chains. Each entry is one CDR3 protein sequence, shown with its most common DNA and genes. The sample includes 650,000 or so distinct CDR3 sequences, with around 15% observed a single time. Clones ranked in the top ten supply 7.5% to 8% of the sample. This entry belongs to a study of response to subunit inactivated influenza vaccine (dated by TCRdb to the late 2010s). The study in broad terms: Deep quantitative profiling of the T cell receptor repertoire was used in the study to follow responses to a trivalent subunit inactivated influenza vaccine. Overall results and qualifications from the work: The authors suggested that each seasonal influenza vaccination may recruit only a limited number of new T cells.

This receptor was obtained from a man aged 50 to 59 who received an inactivated influenza vaccine. Donor details come from another sample of the same person, matched by shared clones. Sequenced material: PBMCs from blood, taken roughly 2 weeks before vaccination.

The CDR3: CASSPRRDYNEQFF. The DNA is as follows: TGTGCCAGCAGTCCCCGGAGGGACTACAATGAGCAGTTCTTC. The chain is made from TRBV6-1 and TRBJ2-1; a tentative D match to TRBD2 spans 6 bases. At the junction V is shortened by 5 bases and J by 3 bases, with 11 bases in between. There are 14 amino acids in the CDR3, from cysteine to phenylalanine inclusive. The entry retains the CDR3 DNA only, 42 bases that are in frame from base 1. Sequences MNHNS (CDR1) and SASEGT (CDR2) are obtained from the germline V gene.